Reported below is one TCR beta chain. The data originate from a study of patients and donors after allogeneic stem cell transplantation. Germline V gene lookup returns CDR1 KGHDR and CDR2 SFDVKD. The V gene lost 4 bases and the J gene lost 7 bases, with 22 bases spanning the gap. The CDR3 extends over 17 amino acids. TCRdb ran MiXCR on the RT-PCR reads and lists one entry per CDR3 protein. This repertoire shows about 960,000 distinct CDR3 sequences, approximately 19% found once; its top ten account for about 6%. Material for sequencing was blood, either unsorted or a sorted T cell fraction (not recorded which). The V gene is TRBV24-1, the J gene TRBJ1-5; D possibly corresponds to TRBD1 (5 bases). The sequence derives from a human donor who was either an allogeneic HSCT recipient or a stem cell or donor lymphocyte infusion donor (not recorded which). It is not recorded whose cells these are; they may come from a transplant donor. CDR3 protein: CATSDILGEVVHQPQHF. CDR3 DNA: TGTGCCACCAGTGACATTCTGGGGGAGGTCGTCCACCAGCCCCAGCATTTT.